Presented here are 20 T cell receptor beta chains from one specimen sequenced in a study of cytomegalovirus exposure and HLA in healthy donors. Use of 60 Vbeta and 13 Jbeta primers characterized the PCR. Assay: immunoSEQ multiplex PCR; the TCRdb copy retains only in-frame clones and omits some. The profile covers over 150,000 clones, with 75% to 85% appearing a single time and roughly 5% taken by the ten largest. The sample taken for sequencing was PBMCs. The receptor set was obtained from a man aged 25 to 45 in good health and CMV-seronegative.

The chain couples TRBV6-6 to TRBJ1-1; 8 bases agree with TRBD1. The V segment lost 6 bases and the J segment 4 bases; nucleotides outside the gene matches: 10. Per the germline V gene, CDR1 is MNHNY and CDR2 is SVGAGI (reference sequence). The CDR3 contains 15 residues. The CDR3: CASSEPRTGSTEAFF. The CDR3 DNA sequence: TGTGCCAGCAGCGAACCTCGGACAGGGAGCACTGAAGCTTTCTTT.

J is TRBJ1-4 and V is TRBV27; 7 bases are shared with TRBD1. The CDR3 contains 14 residues. Unmatched junction bases numbered 2, after V lost 3 bases and J lost 4 bases. CDR1 and CDR2 (germline): MNHEY, SMNVEV (reference sequence). Here the CDR3 reads CASSLTGFNEKLFF. CDR3 DNA sequence: TGTGCCAGCAGTTTGACAGGGTTTAATGAAAAACTGTTTTTT.

The gene calls are TRBV28 and TRBJ1-1, with TRBD1 as a possible D gene (6 bases). Germline V gives CDR1 MDHEN, CDR2 SYDVKM. The CDR3 sequence is 16 residues long. The ends were cut back, 3 bases at V and 0 bases at J, with 14 bases in the middle. CDR3 nucleotides: TGTGCCAGCAGTTTCTCCAGGGGTACACTGAACACTGAAGCTTTCTTT. The encoded protein is CASSFSRGTLNTEAFF.

This clone was recorded only once. This sequence joins TRBV28 and TRBJ1-5; perhaps TRBD1 as D (5 bases). Trimming took 2 bases from V and 15 from J, leaving 14 bases between them. Germline-derived CDR1 and CDR2 are MDHEN and SYDVKM. The CDR3 is made up of 12 amino acids. The DNA of the CDR3 is TGTGCCAGCAGTTTAGGGGGAGGCGCCTGGCATTTT. Translating gives CASSLGGGAWHF.

The rearrangement links TRBV15 to TRBJ2-5; D perhaps matches TRBD2 (6 bases). Trimming cost V 3 bases and J 5 bases, with 10 bases left between them. The CDR3 has 13 amino acids. Germline CDR1 and CDR2: LNHNV and YYDKDF (reference sequence). In DNA, the CDR3 is TGTGCCACCAGCAGGCGACTAGTTGAGACCCAGTACTTC. Residues: CATSRRLVETQYF.

The chain has TRBV5-4 and TRBJ2-3, with 8 bases matching TRBD2. Germline CDR1 SGHNT, CDR2 YYREEE (reference sequence). The V segment lost 7 bases and the J segment 6 bases; nucleotides outside the gene matches: 7. This CDR3 region has 13 residues. CDR3 loop: CASGAGGRDTQYF. CDR3 bases: TGTGCCAGCGGGGCGGGGGGCCGGGATACGCAGTATTTT. Full variable domain (rest looked up from reference TRBV5-4 and TRBJ2-3): ETGVTQSPTHLIKTRGQQVTLRCSSQSGHNTVSWYQQALGQGPQFIFQYYREEENGRGNFPPRFSGLQFPNYSSELNVNALELDDSALYLCASGAGGRDTQYFGPGTRLTVL.

This chain links TRBV4-1 with TRBJ1-2; possibly TRBD1 for D (5 bases). V dropped 2 bases and J dropped 8 bases, with 15 bases sitting between them. Germline CDR1 MGHRA, CDR2 YSYEKL. CDR3 length: 14 amino acids. The CDR3 is CASSQPTQGGGYTF. The DNA for the CDR3 is TGCGCCAGCAGCCAACCGACTCAGGGAGGCGGCTACACCTTC.

The chain combines TRBV15 with TRBJ1-5, with D possibly being TRBD1 (6 bases). The CDR3 runs 17 residues. V was cut by 2 bases and J by 4 bases, with 18 bases left in between. The germline CDR1 and CDR2 sequences are LNHNV and YYDKDF (reference sequence). In nucleotides, the CDR3 is TGTGCCACCAGCAGACCGGGACACCAGACGCCAAATCAGCCCCAGCATTTT. Protein sequence: CATSRPGHQTPNQPQHF.

This sequence joins TRBV29-1 and TRBJ1-2, with 7 bases lining up with TRBD1. The CDR3 has 12 residues. The junction had 10 bases not matched to a gene; V was cut back by 7 bases and J by 8 bases. Germline CDR1 reads SQVTM; CDR2 reads ANQGSEA. CDR3 region: CSAFLGTEGYTF. CDR3 nucleotide sequence: TGCAGCGCTTTTCTAGGGACAGAGGGCTACACCTTC.

The chain combines TRBV5-6 with TRBJ2-1, with D perhaps TRBD2 (6 bases). The germline V gene encodes CDR1 SGHDT and CDR2 YYEEEE. The CDR3 sequence is 16 residues long. The V end was cut by 3 bases, the J end by 4 bases, with 17 bases between. This CDR3 is CASSSETSQGYNEQFF. DNA for the CDR3: TGTGCCAGCAGCTCCGAGACTAGTCAGGGTTACAATGAGCAGTTCTTC.

The rearrangement uses TRBV5-1 and TRBJ2-1; D is perhaps TRBD1 (6 bases). Germline V gene lookup returns CDR1 SGHRS and CDR2 YFSETQ. V gave up 2 bases and J gave up 0 bases, with 12 bases separating them. This CDR3 region has 16 residues. CDR3 sequence reads: CASSFAGASSYNEQFF. Written as DNA, the CDR3 is TGCGCCAGCAGCTTCGCAGGGGCGAGCTCCTACAATGAGCAGTTCTTC.

J is TRBJ2-3 and V is TRBV6-4; D might be TRBD2 (7 bases). Germline V gives CDR1 MRHNA, CDR2 SNTAGT. The CDR3 has 14 amino acids. Trimming pared 2 bases from V and 5 bases from J, leaving 11 bases between. In DNA, the CDR3 is TGTGCCAGCAGTGACGTGGGAGGGGGAGATACGCAGTATTTT. This encodes CASSDVGGGDTQYF.

The genes are TRBV5-6 and TRBJ2-6; perhaps TRBD1 as D (6 bases). V dropped 0 bases and J dropped 1 base, with 8 bases sitting between them. CDR3 length: 16 amino acids. CDR1 is SGHDT and CDR2 is YYEEEE in the germline V gene. The CDR3 nucleotides are TGTGCCAGCAGCTTGGTACAGGGATCTGGGGCCAACGTCCTGACTTTC. This translates into CASSLVQGSGANVLTF.

Written as DNA, the CDR3 is TGTGCCAGCAGCTCGGTATTTGAAGCTTTCTTT. It yields the protein CASSSVFEAFF. The rearrangement links TRBV7-9 to TRBJ1-1; D not resolved. Deletions cut 4 bases from V and 7 bases from J, with 7 bases between. Germline V gene sequence: CDR1 SEHNR, CDR2 FQNEAQ (reference sequence). This CDR3 comprises 11 residues. Full variable domain (rest looked up from reference TRBV7-9 and TRBJ1-1): DTGVSQNPRHKITKRGQNVTFRCDPISEHNRLYWYRQTLGQGPEFLTYFQNEAQLEKSRLLSDRFSAERPKGSFSTLEIQRTEQGDSAMYLCASSSVFEAFFGQGTRLTVV.

This clone was seen a single time. This chain uses TRBV4-2 with TRBJ2-1, with 8 bases matching TRBD2. Germline lookup yields CDR1 LGHNA and CDR2 YNFKEQ. This CDR3 has 17 residues. The V segment lost 0 bases and the J segment 1 base; nucleotides outside the gene matches: 5. CDR3 loop: CASSQDRLARSYNEQFF. Written as DNA, the CDR3 is TGTGCCAGCAGCCAAGATAGACTAGCGCGATCCTACAATGAGCAGTTCTTC.

V is TRBV27 and J is TRBJ2-7, with TRBD1 identical over 10 bases. Germline V lookup: CDR1 MNHEY, CDR2 SMNVEV (reference sequence). The CDR3 sequence is 15 residues long. V was pared by 3 bases and J by 2 bases, with 4 bases of the junction left unmatched. CDR3: CASSFGQGVAYEQYF. The CDR3, as DNA: TGTGCCAGCAGTTTCGGACAGGGGGTCGCCTACGAGCAGTACTTC.

The gene calls are TRBV21-1 and TRBJ1-1. TRBV21-1 is labeled a pseudogene. This CDR3 contains 15 residues. CDR3 DNA: TGTGCCAGCAGCAATAACGACTTCCTATGGGCTGAAGCTTTCTTT. It is translated as CASSNNDFLWAEAFF.

The chain is built from TRBV5-1 and TRBJ2-2, with 15 bases aligning to TRBD2. V lost 4 bases to trimming and J lost 4 bases; unmatched junction nucleotides: 8. This CDR3 contains 18 residues. Germline CDR1 SGHRS, CDR2 YFSETQ. CDR3 nucleotides: TGCGCCAGCAGCCCGGGACTAGCGGGAGGTCGGTCCACCGGGGAGCTGTTTTTT. Protein sequence: CASSPGLAGGRSTGELFF.

The chain links TRBV18 to TRBJ2-1; 12 bases are a match to TRBD2. This CDR3 has 16 residues. CDR1 and CDR2 from the germline V gene are KGHSH and LQKENI. V lost 5 bases and J lost 9; bases outside the gene matches: 11. The CDR3 region has the DNA TGTGCCAGCTCAACGAAGACTAGCGGGAGTGGTGTTGAGCAGTTCTTC. Protein sequence: CASSTKTSGSGVEQFF.

The CDR3 coding sequence is TGTGCCAGCAGCGGGACTAGCCAGGGGGAGACCCAGTACTTC. Its translation is CASSGTSQGETQYF. The genes are TRBV9 and TRBJ2-5; 8 nucleotides agree with TRBD2. Germline V gene data show CDR1 as SGDLS and CDR2 as YYNGEE. The V gene end was trimmed by 3 bases and the J gene end by 5 bases; junction bases not matched to a gene: 6. The CDR3 totals 14 residues. Complete variable domain (other parts from reference TRBV9 and TRBJ2-5): DSGVTQTPKHLITATGQRVTLRCSPRSGDLSVYWYQQSLDQGLQFLIQYYNGEERAKGNILERFSAQQFPDLHSELNLSSLELGDSALYFCASSGTSQGETQYFGPGTRLLVL.